What follows is one T cell receptor beta chain and its context. V trimming: 3 bases; J trimming: 3 bases; junction bases outside the gene matches: 15. This CDR3 is 19 amino acids long. Germline assignment: CDR1 KGHDR and CDR2 SFDVKD. These data come from a study of blood T cell repertoires in COVID-19. The protocol was immunoSEQ multiplex PCR, while the TCRdb copy is restricted to in-frame clones and leaves out a portion. This repertoire shows under 350,000 clones, under 90% found once; its top ten account for 1.8%. The chain combines TRBV24-1 with TRBJ1-2, with TRBD1 matching 10 bases. The sequenced material came from peripheral blood. This receptor was identified in a woman under 40 with COVID-19, enrolled during active disease. For the CDR3, the DNA is TGTGCCACCAGTGATAACCAATACGGGACAGGGGCCAAGTACTATGGCTACACCTTC. Amino acid sequence: CATSDNQYGTGAKYYGYTF.